The rows below give T cell receptor beta chains drawn from one sample of a study of CD8+CD57+ T cells in acquired aplastic anemia. TCRdb re-called the reads through MiXCR, storing one row per CDR3 protein. This sample has 350,000 to 450,000 distinct CDR3 sequences; just under 70% occur once, and the top ten carry 3.5% to 4.5%. Sequencing was performed on sorted CD4+, CD8+, or CD8+CD57+ T cells (not recorded which) from PBMCs. Receptor source: a human donor in good health, serving as a control. Both conserved end residues are part of each CDR3. A D gene is named only where the DNA matches it firmly. Where a row states a size, it is once, few, many or the class of an expanded clone; other rows omit it.

clone size: once; D gene: .; V gene: TRBV19; J gene: TRBJ1-1; CDR3 DNA: TGTGCCAGTAGCATTATGGGGAACACTGAAGCTTTCTTT; CDR3 protein: CASSIMGNTEAFF
clone size: .; D gene: .; V gene: TRBV5-6; J gene: TRBJ1-3; CDR3 DNA: TGTGCCAGCAGCGAAACAGGGTCCATATATTTT; CDR3 protein: CASSETGSIYF
clone size: .; D gene: .; V gene: TRBV5-8; J gene: TRBJ1-1; CDR3 DNA: TGTGCCAGCAGCAAACACACCGACACTGAAGCTTTCTTT; CDR3 protein: CASSKHTDTEAFF
clone size: many; D gene: .; V gene: TRBV7-2; J gene: TRBJ2-3; CDR3 DNA: TGTGCCAGCAGCTTCTCGGGACACAGCACAGATACGCAGTATTTT; CDR3 protein: CASSFSGHSTDTQYF
clone size: many; D gene: .; V gene: TRBV7-9; J gene: TRBJ1-2; CDR3 DNA: TGTGCCAGCAGTCGGGACTTTCAGGTCTACACCTTC; CDR3 protein: CASSRDFQVYTF
clone size: .; D gene: TRBD2; V gene: TRBV7-2; J gene: TRBJ2-1; CDR3 DNA: TGCGCCAGCAGCTTGGTGGGGGGACTAAGCTTGTCTAATGAGCAGTTCTTC; CDR3 protein: CASSLVGGLSLSNEQFF
clone size: .; D gene: .; V gene: TRBV7-9; J gene: TRBJ2-5; CDR3 DNA: TGTGCCAGCAGCCTAAAGGGAGGCTCATACGAGCAGTACTACTTC; CDR3 protein: CASSLKGGSYEQYYF
clone size: .; D gene: .; V gene: TRBV19; J gene: TRBJ2-5; CDR3 DNA: TGTGCCAGTAGTAGTACAGCACAACAGACCCAGCGCTTC; CDR3 protein: CASSSTAQQTQRF
clone size: many; D gene: TRBD1; V gene: TRBV6-5; J gene: TRBJ1-3; CDR3 DNA: TGTGCCAGCATCGGACAGGGGGCAGGAGGAAACACCATATATTTT; CDR3 protein: CASIGQGAGGNTIYF
clone size: .; D gene: .; V gene: TRBV6-5; J gene: TRBJ2-3; CDR3 DNA: TGTGCCAGTCGGCAAGACGGGGCCTGGGGCACAGATACGCAGTATTTT; CDR3 protein: CASRQDGAWGTDTQYF
clone size: .; D gene: .; V gene: TRBV20-1; J gene: TRBJ2-7; CDR3 DNA: TGCAGTGTTAGAACAGTGCCAAACTACGAGCAGTACTTC; CDR3 protein: CSVRTVPNYEQYF
clone size: .; D gene: .; V gene: TRBV20-1; J gene: TRBJ1-2; CDR3 DNA: TGCAGTGCTAGCGGACATCGGGGCCCGAACTATGGCTACACCTTC; CDR3 protein: CSASGHRGPNYGYTF
clone size: .; D gene: TRBD1; V gene: TRBV29-1; J gene: TRBJ1-6; CDR3 DNA: TGCAGCTTCAGGGGGCTCGATTCACCCCTCCACTTT; CDR3 protein: CSFRGLDSPLHF
clone size: .; D gene: TRBD1; V gene: TRBV9; J gene: TRBJ1-6; CDR3 DNA: TGTGCCAGCAGCGTAGCGGGACAGTCGGAGACCCAGTTT; CDR3 protein: CASSVAGQSETQF
clone size: .; D gene: .; V gene: TRBV20-1; J gene: TRBJ2-5; CDR3 DNA: TGCAGCGTGGACCGCCTTAGCACAAACACGCAGTATTTC; CDR3 protein: CSVDRLSTNTQYF
clone size: .; D gene: .; V gene: TRBV20-1; J gene: TRBJ2-7; CDR3 DNA: TGCAGTGCTTTTTCCGGCCTCAACAAGTACTTC; CDR3 protein: CSAFSGLNKYF
clone size: many; D gene: TRBD2; V gene: TRBV7-2; J gene: TRBJ2-7; CDR3 DNA: TGTGCCAGCAGCTCACCGGGACTACCGGACGGGCAGTACTTC; CDR3 protein: CASSSPGLPDGQYF
clone size: .; D gene: .; V gene: TRBV10-3; J gene: TRBJ2-7; CDR3 DNA: TGTGCCATCGGCACAGGTCCCCACGCTGAAGAGTTCTTC; CDR3 protein: CAIGTGPHAEEFF
clone size: .; D gene: TRBD1; V gene: TRBV6-7; J gene: TRBJ2-7; CDR3 DNA: TGTGCCAGCAGTAGAGATCCGTCCCGGGACAGGGGACGCGAGCAGTACTTC; CDR3 protein: CASSRDPSRDRGREQYF
clone size: many; D gene: .; V gene: TRBV6-1; J gene: TRBJ1-1; CDR3 DNA: TGTGCCAGCAGTGAAGGACCCTTGGGGGCTTTCTTT; CDR3 protein: CASSEGPLGAFF
clone size: .; D gene: .; V gene: TRBV2; J gene: TRBJ2-1; CDR3 DNA: TGTGCCAGCAATGGGGACCGCTCGTACAATGAGCAGTTCTTC; CDR3 protein: CASNGDRSYNEQFF
clone size: once; D gene: .; V gene: TRBV10-2; J gene: TRBJ2-3; CDR3 DNA: .; CDR3 protein: CASSVGPGSGDTIYF
clone size: .; D gene: .; V gene: TRBV7-2; J gene: TRBJ2-6; CDR3 DNA: TGTGCCAGCGGGCTATCTGGGGCCAACGACGTGACTTTC; CDR3 protein: CASGLSGANDVTF
clone size: .; D gene: .; V gene: TRBV2; J gene: TRBJ2-7; CDR3 DNA: TGTGCCAGCGGCTCTGTAGTGGGGGTCTCCTACGAGCACTATTTC; CDR3 protein: CASGSVVGVSYEHYF
clone size: few; D gene: .; V gene: TRBV11-2; J gene: TRBJ1-6; CDR3 DNA: TGTGCCAGCAGCTTAGTAGCAGCCGCGGGCTCACCCCTCCACTTT; CDR3 protein: CASSLVAAAGSPLHF
clone size: many; D gene: TRBD2; V gene: TRBV6-5; J gene: TRBJ2-1; CDR3 DNA: TGTGCCAGCAGTTGGGCGGGGGGAGACAATGAGCAGTTCTTC; CDR3 protein: CASSWAGGDNEQFF
clone size: many; D gene: .; V gene: TRBV12-3/TRBV12-4; J gene: TRBJ1-4; CDR3 DNA: TGTGCCAGCAGTTTGGAGGGGTATAATGAAAAACTGTTTTTT; CDR3 protein: CASSLEGYNEKLFF
clone size: .; D gene: .; V gene: TRBV7-3; J gene: TRBJ2-3; CDR3 DNA: TGTGCCAGCAGTTCCAGCGTTCGGGGGGCTTCCACTGGCACAGATACGCAGTACTTT; CDR3 protein: CASSSSVRGASTGTDTQYF
clone size: many; D gene: .; V gene: TRBV12-3/TRBV12-4; J gene: TRBJ1-5; CDR3 DNA: TGTGCCAGCAGTGTTGGGGCGCGCAATCAGCCCCAGCATTTT; CDR3 protein: CASSVGARNQPQHF
clone size: few; D gene: .; V gene: TRBV7-9; J gene: TRBJ1-5; CDR3 DNA: TGTGCCAGCAGCTTAGCCGGGATGAGCCCCCAGCATTTT; CDR3 protein: CASSLAGMSPQHF
clone size: .; D gene: .; V gene: TRBV20-1; J gene: TRBJ1-3; CDR3 DNA: TGCAGTGCTGCGTCTCGCAACACTGTATATTTT; CDR3 protein: CSAASRNTVYF
clone size: .; D gene: TRBD2; V gene: TRBV24-1; J gene: TRBJ2-1; CDR3 DNA: TGTGCCAGCAGTGTTGCTAGAGGCGGGGGGTACAATGAGCAGTTCTTC; CDR3 protein: CASSVARGGGYNEQFF
clone size: many; D gene: .; V gene: TRBV24-1; J gene: TRBJ2-1; CDR3 DNA: TGTGCCACCAGTAAGGATGTTCTGGGAATAAATGAGCAGTTCTTC; CDR3 protein: CATSKDVLGINEQFF
clone size: many; D gene: TRBD2; V gene: TRBV5-1; J gene: TRBJ2-3; CDR3 DNA: TGCGCCAGCAGCTTTAGCGGGGGAGGTGTGACAGATACGCAGTATTTT; CDR3 protein: CASSFSGGGVTDTQYF
clone size: .; D gene: TRBD2; V gene: TRBV9; J gene: TRBJ2-5; CDR3 DNA: TGTGCCAGCAGCTTCGGTGGAGCTAGCGGGGGGACTCAGTACTTC; CDR3 protein: CASSFGGASGGTQYF
clone size: .; D gene: .; V gene: TRBV5-1; J gene: TRBJ1-2; CDR3 DNA: TGCGCCAGCAGCCCCCGTAGTTCGGAACGTGGCTACACCTTC; CDR3 protein: CASSPRSSERGYTF
clone size: many; D gene: .; V gene: TRBV2; J gene: TRBJ1-6; CDR3 DNA: TGTGCCAGCGCTAGCGACAGCTCCTATAATTCACCCCTCCACTTT; CDR3 protein: CASASDSSYNSPLHF
clone size: .; D gene: .; V gene: TRBV7-2; J gene: TRBJ1-3; CDR3 DNA: TGTGCCAGCAGCTTGCAGGCCGGGTCTGGAAACGACATATATTTT; CDR3 protein: CASSLQAGSGNDIYF
clone size: .; D gene: TRBD1; V gene: TRBV19; J gene: TRBJ1-2; CDR3 DNA: TGTGCCAGTGTCAGGGGGCTTAAGGACTATGGCTACACCTTC; CDR3 protein: CASVRGLKDYGYTF
clone size: many; D gene: .; V gene: TRBV9; J gene: TRBJ2-3; CDR3 DNA: TGTGCCAGCAGCGTAGGGTCAGATACGCAGTATTTT; CDR3 protein: CASSVGSDTQYF
clone size: .; D gene: .; V gene: TRBV7-2; J gene: TRBJ2-3; CDR3 DNA: TGTGCCAGCAGTCTTAGGGGGAATGAGGATACGCAGTATTTT; CDR3 protein: CASSLRGNEDTQYF
clone size: .; D gene: .; V gene: TRBV24-1; J gene: TRBJ2-3; CDR3 DNA: TGTGCCACCAGTGACGCGAGGGTTAGGGATACGCAGTATTTT; CDR3 protein: CATSDARVRDTQYF
clone size: .; D gene: .; V gene: TRBV7-2; J gene: TRBJ1-1; CDR3 DNA: TGTGCCAGCAGCCTCCGCGGATCGGTTAATGAAGAGTTCTTT; CDR3 protein: CASSLRGSVNEEFF
clone size: .; D gene: .; V gene: TRBV2; J gene: TRBJ2-5; CDR3 DNA: TGTGCCAGCAGCCTTCAGGGTGCTGTAACCGGGGAGCTGTACTTC; CDR3 protein: CASSLQGAVTGELYF
clone size: .; D gene: .; V gene: TRBV11-2; J gene: TRBJ1-6; CDR3 DNA: TGTGCCAGCAGCTTCGGCCAGGGGAGTTCACCCCTCCACTTT; CDR3 protein: CASSFGQGSSPLHF
clone size: .; D gene: .; V gene: TRBV30; J gene: TRBJ1-3; CDR3 DNA: TGTGCCTGGAGTCGGCCAGGGGTACCTGGAAACACCATATATTTT; CDR3 protein: CAWSRPGVPGNTIYF
clone size: .; D gene: .; V gene: TRBV6-4; J gene: TRBJ2-7; CDR3 DNA: TGTGCCAGCAGTGTTGGGGCGGGGAGCTCCTACGAGCAGTACTTC; CDR3 protein: CASSVGAGSSYEQYF
clone size: .; D gene: .; V gene: TRBV7-3; J gene: TRBJ2-3; CDR3 DNA: TGTGCCAGCAGCCAAGAGGTGGGAGGACGTGGCCACACCTTT; CDR3 protein: CASSQEVGGRGHTF
clone size: once; D gene: TRBD2; V gene: TRBV7-2; J gene: TRBJ2-3; CDR3 DNA: TGTGCCAGCAGCTTTGGACTAGAGACAGATACGCAGTATTTT; CDR3 protein: CASSFGLETDTQYF